This T cell receptor beta chain was retrieved from a study of T cell repertoires in ileal Crohn's disease. Profiling relied on immunoSEQ multiplex PCR, and the TCRdb table lists in-frame clones only, not all of them. The sample has fewer than 8,000 clones, roughly three quarters seen once. Eligibility required adulthood, ileal or ileocolonic Crohn's disease and indicated ileocolonic resection. CDR3 size: 15 residues. Between the trimmed V and J ends, which lost 5 bases and 4 bases, there was a span of 17 bases. Germline V gene data show CDR1 as MNHEY and CDR2 as SVGAGI. This chain links TRBV6-5 with TRBJ1-1, with a weak D call TRBD1 (6 bases). Material for sequencing was ileal tissue. The sequence derives from an adult with Crohn's disease. The DNA for the CDR3 is TGTGCCAGCAGTAATACAGGGATAAGGGGCACTGAAGCTTTCTTT. As protein: CASSNTGIRGTEAFF.